The 29 T cell receptor beta chains below all came from one sample that was sequenced in a study of T cell changes during pregnancy in multiple sclerosis. The repertoire was sequenced with immunoSEQ multiplex PCR; TCRdb's copy has only in-frame clones and lacks some. The repertoire includes fewer than 45,000 clones, roughly 92% of them detected once, and roughly 0.69% sits in the top ten. This material consisted of CD4+ T cells from peripheral blood mononuclear cells, taken in the first trimester of pregnancy. All receptors derive from a female donor with multiple sclerosis, enrolled in a pregnancy study.

The V gene is TRBV10-2, the J gene TRBJ2-6; TRBD1 agrees at 11 bases. CDR3 size: 17 residues. Germline-derived CDR1 and CDR2 are WSHSY and SAAADI. Germline trimming cut 1 base from V and 1 base from J; bases unmatched to any gene: 0. The chain's CDR3 is CASSEWDRGSGANVLTF. The CDR3 bases are TGCGCCAGCAGTGAGTGGGACAGGGGGTCTGGGGCCAACGTCCTGACTTTC.

The chain joins TRBV7-2 to TRBJ1-2; D is ambiguous. The CDR3 is made up of 13 amino acids. Trimming took 5 bases from V and 4 from J, leaving 11 bases between them. The germline V gene encodes CDR1 SGHTA and CDR2 FQGNSA. CDR3 bases: TGTGCCAGCAGCGACCGGAGCTCCTATGGCTACACCTTC. The encoded protein is CASSDRSSYGYTF.

The V call is TRBV28, the J call TRBJ2-2; 7 bases line up with TRBD2. J lost 1 base, V lost 2 bases, and 4 bases had no gene match. The germline V gene has CDR1 MDHEN and CDR2 SYDVKM. This CDR3 is built from 16 residues. Written as DNA, the CDR3 is TGTGCCAGCAGTTTAGAAGCGGGGTGGAACACCGGGGAGCTGTTTTTT. This gives the protein CASSLEAGWNTGELFF.

The table lists this clone with a few counts. V usage is TRBV6-5 and J usage is TRBJ1-1; D gene unclear. Trimming cost V 10 bases and J 0 bases, with 12 bases left between them. Germline V lookup: CDR1 MNHEY, CDR2 SVGAGI. The CDR3 is 13 amino acids. The CDR3 DNA is TGTGCCACGACTTCGCCTTTGAACACTGAAGCTTTCTTT. It codes for CATTSPLNTEAFF.

This clone was recorded once. The chain employs TRBV28 and TRBJ2-5; 8 nucleotides align to TRBD2. This CDR3 comprises 12 residues. Germline assignment: CDR1 MDHEN and CDR2 SYDVKM. Trimming cost V 11 bases and J 2 bases; bases outside gene matches: 4. CDR3 nucleotide sequence: TGTGCCGCAAGCGGGGGACAAGAGACCCAGTACTTC. Translation: CAASGGQETQYF. The full variable domain, with the rest looked up from reference TRBV28 and TRBJ2-5, is DVKVTQSSRYLVKRTGEKVFLECVQDMDHENMFWYRQDPGLGLRLIYFSYDVKMKEKGDIPEGYSVSREKKERFSLILESASTNQTSMYLCAASGGQETQYFGPGTRLLVL.

CDR3 sequence (DNA): TGTGCCAGCAGCTGGGACAGGGGGAGTTTCCATGAGCAGTTCTTC. Translating it yields CASSWDRGSFHEQFF. The chain combines TRBV7-9 with TRBJ2-1; 11 bases are shared with TRBD1. Germline-derived CDR1 and CDR2 are SEHNR and FQNEAQ (reference sequence). CDR3 length: 15 residues. The ends lost 4 bases at V and 8 bases at J; junction bases unmatched: 7. Looking up the rest from reference TRBV7-9 and TRBJ2-1 gives the full variable domain: DTGVSQNPRHKITKRGQNVTFRCDPISEHNRLYWYRQTLGQGPEFLTYFQNEAQLEKSRLLSDRFSAERPKGSFSTLEIQRTEQGDSAMYLCASSWDRGSFHEQFFGPGTRLTVL.

The chain employs TRBV27 and TRBJ2-1; TRBD1 aligns across 9 bases. This CDR3 is built from 16 residues. J gave up 5 bases and V 4 bases, and 9 bases lay outside the gene matches. Germline CDR1 is MNHEY and CDR2 is SMNVEV (reference sequence). The DNA for the CDR3 is TGTGCCAGCAGTTCCCATGCGGGACAGGGTGACAATGAGCAGTTCTTC. It specifies CASSSHAGQGDNEQFF.

V gene TRBV19 combines with J gene TRBJ2-2; 10 bases are shared with TRBD2. Germline loops: CDR1 LNHDA, CDR2 SQIVND (reference sequence). The CDR3 extends over 14 amino acids. The V and J ends lost 7 bases and 6 bases, in that order; junction bases with no gene match: 5. In DNA, the CDR3 is TGTGCCAGTAAAACTAGCGGGATATCCGGGGAGCTGTTTTTT. This codes for CASKTSGISGELFF. The variable domain in full, completed from reference TRBV19 and TRBJ2-2, reads DGGITQSPKYLFRKEGQNVTLSCEQNLNHDAMYWYRQDPGQGLRLIYYSQIVNDFQKGDIAEGYSVSREKKESFPLTVTSAQKNPTAFYLCASKTSGISGELFFGEGSRLTVL.

This sequence joins TRBV5-1 and TRBJ2-1; D gene ambiguous. In germline, CDR1 is SGHRS, CDR2 YFSETQ. CDR3 length: 13 residues. Trimming shortened V by 0 bases and J by 15 bases, and 16 bases separated the two germline ends. The CDR3 sequence: CASSLGSQIELFF. The CDR3 DNA reads as TGCGCCAGCAGCTTGGGCTCACAGATAGAACTGTTCTTC.

This rearrangement joins TRBV19 to TRBJ1-2, with D perhaps TRBD1 (5 bases). V lost 9 bases and J 0 bases, leaving 14 bases between the germline ends. Germline V lookup: CDR1 LNHDA, CDR2 SQIVND (reference sequence). CDR3 length: 14 residues. The CDR3, as DNA: TGTGCCAGCCGTAGGGGATTAGCTAACTATGGCTACACCTTC. Its translation: CASRRGLANYGYTF.

This clone has more than one count but fewer than ten. This sequence joins TRBV18 and TRBJ2-7; 10 bases are shared with TRBD1. The germline V gene has CDR1 KGHSH and CDR2 LQKENI. J lost 11 bases, V lost 3 bases, and 7 bases had no gene match. The CDR3 consists of 13 residues. This CDR3 reads CASSPGTGAPEYF. The CDR3 DNA follows: TGTGCCAGCTCACCGGGGACAGGGGCTCCGGAGTACTTC.

The chain couples TRBV7-8 to TRBJ2-7, with 10 bases aligning to TRBD2. Germline V gives CDR1 SGHVS, CDR2 FQNEAQ. Trimming cost V 1 base and J 3 bases; bases outside gene matches: 3. The CDR3 has 15 amino acids. The CDR3, as DNA: TGTGCCAGCAGCTTAGAACTAGCGGGGTTCTACGAGCAGTACTTC. This gives the protein CASSLELAGFYEQYF.

Here the CDR3 DNA reads TGTGCCAGCAGTCCCCTGGCGAGCGGGAGAGGGGGGGCGGAGACCCAGTACTTC. Its translation: CASSPLASGRGGAETQYF. The V call is TRBV27, the J call TRBJ2-5, with 8 bases matching TRBD2. The CDR3 extends over 18 amino acids. The J segment lost 5 bases and the V segment lost 5 bases, leaving 19 bases of the junction unmatched. CDR1 and CDR2 from the germline V gene are MNHEY and SMNVEV (reference sequence).

This clone has just one count. The chain employs TRBV5-4 and TRBJ2-7, with D maybe TRBD2 (6 bases). Germline V gene sequence: CDR1 SGHNT, CDR2 YYREEE (reference sequence). The CDR3 sequence is 16 residues long. V was trimmed by 2 bases and J by 0 bases, leaving 15 bases between them. This chain's CDR3 is CASSLGVAVSSYEQYF. The CDR3, as DNA: TGTGCCAGCAGCTTAGGGGTAGCGGTAAGCTCCTACGAGCAGTACTTC.

The chain couples TRBV4-1 to TRBJ1-3; 8 nucleotides align to TRBD1. The CDR3 loop spans 15 amino acids. Per germline, CDR1 MGHRA and CDR2 YSYEKL. The ends lost 0 bases at V and 6 bases at J; junction bases unmatched: 4. The CDR3: CASSQDSQGVNTIYF. CDR3 bases: TGCGCCAGCAGCCAAGATTCACAGGGGGTAAACACCATATATTTT.

The chain carries TRBV6-5 and TRBJ1-2, with TRBD1 matching 11 bases. The V and J ends lost 6 bases and 4 bases, in that order; junction bases with no gene match: 7. Germline CDR1 is MNHEY and CDR2 is SVGAGI. There are 15 residues in the CDR3. CDR3 in amino acids: CASSLDRGHSYGYTF. CDR3 nucleotides: TGTGCCAGCAGCCTGGACAGGGGGCATAGCTATGGCTACACCTTC.

In nucleotides, the CDR3 is TGCGCCAGCAGCTTGAGGCCTAGCGGGAGTTCAAGTGAGCAGTTCTTC. Residues: CASSLRPSGSSSEQFF. The J gene is TRBJ2-1, the V gene TRBV5-1, with 10 bases aligning to TRBD2. Germline assignment: CDR1 SGHRS and CDR2 YFSETQ. The CDR3 runs 16 residues. J was trimmed by 9 bases and V by 1 base; bases with no gene match: 10. Full variable domain (missing parts from reference TRBV5-1 and TRBJ2-1): KAGVTQTPRYLIKTRGQQVTLSCSPISGHRSVSWYQQTPGQGLQFLFEYFSETQRNKGNFPGRFSGRQFSNSRSEMNVSTLELGDSALYLCASSLRPSGSSSEQFFGPGTRLTVL.

The V and J genes are TRBV4-1 and TRBJ2-1, with 8 bases aligning to TRBD2. CDR1 is MGHRA and CDR2 is YSYEKL in the germline V gene. The CDR3 totals 14 residues. The ends lost 0 bases at V and 8 bases at J; junction bases unmatched: 3. The CDR3 protein is CASSQEGTSDEQFF. CDR3 DNA sequence: TGCGCCAGCAGCCAAGAGGGGACTAGTGATGAGCAGTTCTTC.

V and J are TRBV5-4 and TRBJ2-7, with 9 nucleotides matching TRBD1. The CDR3 covers 17 residues. CDR1 is SGHNT and CDR2 is YYREEE in the germline V gene (reference sequence). V lost 4 bases and J lost 0; bases outside the gene matches: 11. This CDR3 is CASSADRGGTSSYEQYF. The CDR3 bases are TGTGCCAGCAGCGCGGACAGGGGAGGAACGAGCTCCTACGAGCAGTACTTC.

J is TRBJ2-1 and V is TRBV7-8, with D maybe TRBD2 (5 bases). Germline values: CDR1 SGHVS, CDR2 FQNEAQ. Trimming removed 5 bases from V and 5 bases from J, with 16 bases in between. CDR3 length: 15 residues. For the CDR3, the DNA is TGTGCCAGCAGCGCGGTCCTAGCCCAAGACAATGAGCAGTTCTTC. It translates to CASSAVLAQDNEQFF.

This clone was found once. This chain connects TRBV19 to TRBJ2-7, with D uncertain. Germline V lookup: CDR1 LNHDA, CDR2 SQIVND (reference sequence). The CDR3 totals 11 residues. V was clipped by 6 bases and J by 3 bases, with 6 bases between them. CDR3 residues: CASSGDYEQYF. The CDR3 DNA is TGTGCCAGTAGCGGAGACTACGAGCAGTACTTC.

V gene TRBV21-1 combines with J gene TRBJ2-3; TRBD2 is the table's D call, not checked against the DNA. TRBV21-1 is listed as a pseudogene. This CDR3 spans 16 amino acids. The DNA of the CDR3 is TGTGCCAGCAGCAAAGGGCGGGGAGGGCCTGCAGATACGCAGTATTTT. This translates into CASSKGRGGPADTQYF.

The V and J genes are TRBV6-5 and TRBJ1-3; D ambiguous. The ends were cut back, 7 bases at V and 0 bases at J, with 13 bases in the middle. The germline V gene has CDR1 MNHEY and CDR2 SVGAGI. This CDR3 spans 15 amino acids. The CDR3 region has the DNA TGTGCCAGCACCCCAGACCCGGGCTCTGGAAACACCATATATTTT. Translated: CASTPDPGSGNTIYF.

This chain links TRBV29-1 with TRBJ2-7; 7 nucleotides match TRBD2. Looked up from germline, CDR1 is SQVTM and CDR2 is ANQGSEA. The trim removed 7 bases at V and 2 bases at J, leaving 8 bases unmatched. This CDR3 comprises 13 residues. CDR3 sequence: CSAVAGATYEQYF. DNA of the CDR3: TGCAGCGCCGTAGCGGGTGCAACCTACGAGCAGTACTTC.

This chain connects TRBV10-3 to TRBJ2-7; perhaps TRBD2 as D (6 bases). This CDR3 spans 17 amino acids. Trimming took off 4 bases at V and 3 bases at J, with 22 bases between the two ends. CDR1 is ENHRY, CDR2 SYGVKD, per germline. The CDR3 DNA reads as TGTGCCATCAGTGGTCCCAGCCCCTTCGCGGGGAACTACGAGCAGTACTTC. This gives the protein CAISGPSPFAGNYEQYF.

The gene calls are TRBV28 and TRBJ2-7; D is possibly TRBD2 (7 bases). V lost 3 bases, J lost 3 bases, and 15 bases lay in between. The length of the CDR3 is 15 residues. Germline CDR1 and CDR2: MDHEN and SYDVKM. CDR3 coding DNA: TGTGCCAGCAGTTTCCCCGCGGGGGCTCGCTACGAGCAGTACTTC. Translation: CASSFPAGARYEQYF. The variable domain in full, completed from reference TRBV28 and TRBJ2-7, reads DVKVTQSSRYLVKRTGEKVFLECVQDMDHENMFWYRQDPGLGLRLIYFSYDVKMKEKGDIPEGYSVSREKKERFSLILESASTNQTSMYLCASSFPAGARYEQYFGPGTRLTVT.

This rearrangement joins TRBV11-2 to TRBJ1-2, with 7 bases identical to TRBD1. V lost 4 bases to trimming and J lost 8 bases; unmatched junction nucleotides: 13. The germline V gene has CDR1 SGHAT and CDR2 FQNNGV. There are 15 residues in the CDR3. The CDR3 protein is CASSSHQGGSGGYTF. Written as DNA, the CDR3 is TGTGCCAGCAGCTCTCATCAGGGGGGCTCGGGAGGCTACACCTTC.

The chain combines TRBV5-1 with TRBJ2-7, with 7 bases lining up with TRBD1. CDR3 length: 14 amino acids. The V and J ends lost 4 bases and 3 bases, in that order; junction bases with no gene match: 7. From germline, CDR1 is SGHRS and CDR2 YFSETQ. DNA for the CDR3: TGCGCCAGCAGCCCCACAGGGGCGATCTACGAGCAGTACTTC. Protein product: CASSPTGAIYEQYF.

The V call is TRBV5-1, the J call TRBJ2-7, with D unresolved. The germline gives CDR1 SGHRS, CDR2 YFSETQ. The CDR3 is made up of 15 amino acids. V lost 5 bases, J lost 5 bases, and 20 bases lay in between. The CDR3 loop reads CASRGHSGVQNEQYF. The CDR3 DNA is TGCGCCAGCAGGGGTCATTCGGGTGTTCAGAACGAGCAGTACTTC. Full variable domain (missing parts from reference TRBV5-1 and TRBJ2-7): KAGVTQTPRYLIKTRGQQVTLSCSPISGHRSVSWYQQTPGQGLQFLFEYFSETQRNKGNFPGRFSGRQFSNSRSEMNVSTLELGDSALYLCASRGHSGVQNEQYFGPGTRLTVT.